Listed below are T cell receptor beta chains from one sample, sequenced in a study of T cells in Graves' hyperthyroidism and ophthalmopathy. TCRdb called the multiplex PCR reads again in MiXCR, with one record for every CDR3 protein. The top ten clones hold about 3.9% of a sample with approximately 610,000 distinct CDR3 sequences, roughly 15% of them seen once. Specimen: blood. These receptors were collected from a woman aged 40 to 55 with Graves' ophthalmopathy. The conserved cysteine and the conserved F or W are not part of the CDR3 here. Fields, in order: D gene, V gene, CDR3 length, CDR3 protein. The D gene is left open where the match is weak.

>.|TRBV28|9
ASSAGLSYT
>TRBD2|TRBV6-5|15
ASSYRASGRGGETQY
>.|TRBV25-1|12
ASSDLDTAYEQY
>TRBD2|TRBV7-3|12
ASSPSSGNGELF
>TRBD1|TRBV27|15
ASSFGPGQGTNYGYT
>TRBD2|TRBV28|11
ASKAGGPYEQY
>.|TRBV12-3/TRBV12-4|13
ASSRSWGMNTEAF
>.|TRBV20-1|11
SAPGTLSYEQY
>.|TRBV6-1|11
ASRDKKNYEQY
>TRBD2|TRBV30|13
AWSVPGRAVETQY
>TRBD1|TRBV14|14
ASSPTGGAAKNIQY
>TRBD1|TRBV15|15
ATSPGTGPTSNEKLF
>TRBD1|TRBV6-1|12
ASGDRAVATEAF
>.|TRBV7-3|12
ASSPMGGSEPQH
>.|TRBV12-3/TRBV12-4|12
ASSLAGGLQPQH
>.|TRBV20-1|11
SASPAVAYEQY
>TRBD1|TRBV27|12
ASSPDRGRLGYT
>TRBD2|TRBV29-1|11
SVGTSGSYEQY
>TRBD2|TRBV27|12
ASSPAGGLYEQY
>.|TRBV28|10
ASSFPNSPLH
>.|TRBV28|9
ASSLETGYT
>.|TRBV20-1|13
SATPAGVRNQPQH
>.|TRBV7-3|11
ASSYQGGETQY
>.|TRBV12-3/TRBV12-4|12
ASSVPENQETQY
>.|TRBV6-1|9
ATARNYGYT
>.|TRBV20-1|11
SARTMVPYEQY
>.|TRBV27|13
ASSAHDGPASGYT
>TRBD1|TRBV6-2/TRBV6-3|14
ASTITGTGVNQPQH
>.|TRBV19|13
ASSNSGDSGNTIY